This T cell receptor (beta chain) was recorded in a study of T-cell memory formation after mild COVID-19. TCR alpha and TCR beta cDNA libraries with sample barcodes and UMIs came from 5'RACE using constant-segment primers. MiXCR, applied by TCRdb to the 5' RACE reads, yields one record per CDR3 protein. The sample includes a few hundred thousand distinct CDR3 sequences, around a fifth of them seen just once. Notes on the study in general: The appearance of some responding clones in pre-infection memory suggested that cross-reactive memory joined. Clones contracting over day 15 to 85 were CD4/CD8 balanced, with later expanders leaning CD4+. Confirmation of SARS-CoV-2 specificity was lacking for second-wave clones peaking day 37.

This clonotype was seen a handful of times. Its antigen is currently unknown. Sequencing was carried out using PBMCs or a T cell subset sorted from them (not recorded which). This receptor was obtained from an adult woman who had mild COVID-19 (a few samples of this study predate the infection). Cell type and time point are not known.

CDR3: CASSLQARKGTEAFF. The CDR3 DNA follows: TGTGCCAGCAGCTTACAGGCGCGTAAGGGCACTGAAGCTTTCTTT. The V call is TRBV7-6, the J call TRBJ1-1; D gene ambiguous. The length of the CDR3 is 15 residues. The germline gives CDR1 SGHVS, CDR2 FNYEAQ. V dropped 2 bases and J dropped 4 bases, with 14 bases sitting between them. Full variable domain (outside the CDR3, taken from reference TRBV7-6 and TRBJ1-1): GAGVSQSPRYKVTKRGQDVALRCDPISGHVSLYWYRQALGQGPEFLTYFNYEAQQDKSGLPNDRFSAERPEGSISTLTIQRTEQRDSAMYRCASSLQARKGTEAFFGQGTRLTVV.